What follows describes a single TCR beta chain. This sample was taken from a study of technical replicates of blood from a handful of donors. There are 16 residues in the CDR3. Germline V gene lookup returns CDR1 SGHRS and CDR2 YFSETQ. Trimming left V 0 bases short and J 7 bases short, with 17 bases between. The table came from immunoSEQ multiplex PCR; TCRdb's copy has only in-frame clones and leaves some out. The sample lists 64,000 or so clones; about 90% were seen once. This chain joins TRBV5-1 and TRBJ2-1; possibly TRBD1 for D (7 bases). The sequencing sample was made of PBMCs. The sequence derives from a human donor in good health. Some clones in this sample may be carry-over from other donors' samples. The CDR3 spells CASSLEFMTGTNEQFF. The CDR3 region has the DNA TGCGCCAGCAGCTTGGAGTTTATGACAGGGACTAATGAGCAGTTCTTC.